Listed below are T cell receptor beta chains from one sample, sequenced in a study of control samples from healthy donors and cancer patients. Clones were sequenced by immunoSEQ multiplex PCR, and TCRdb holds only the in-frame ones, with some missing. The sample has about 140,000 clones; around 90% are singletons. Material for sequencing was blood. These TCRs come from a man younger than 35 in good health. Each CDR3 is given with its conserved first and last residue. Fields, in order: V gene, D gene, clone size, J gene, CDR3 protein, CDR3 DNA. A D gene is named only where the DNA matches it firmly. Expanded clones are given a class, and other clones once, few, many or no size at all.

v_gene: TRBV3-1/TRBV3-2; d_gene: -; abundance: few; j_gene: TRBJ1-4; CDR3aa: CASSQDPDEKLFF; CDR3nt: TGTGCCAGCAGCCAAGACCCCGATGAAAAACTGTTTTTT
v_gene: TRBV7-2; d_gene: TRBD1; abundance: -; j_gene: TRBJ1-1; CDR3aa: CASSPGQGLMNTEAFF; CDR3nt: TGTGCCAGCAGCCCGGGACAGGGACTCATGAACACTGAAGCTTTCTTT
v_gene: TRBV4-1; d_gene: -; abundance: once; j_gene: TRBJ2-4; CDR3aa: CASSQQEGGYENIQYF; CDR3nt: TGCGCCAGCAGCCAACAGGAAGGGGGATATGAAAACATTCAGTACTTC
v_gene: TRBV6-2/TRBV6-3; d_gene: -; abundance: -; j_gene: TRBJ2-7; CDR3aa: CASSYLAGARGEQYF; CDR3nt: TGTGCCAGCAGTTATCTCGCAGGGGCGAGGGGTGAGCAGTACTTC
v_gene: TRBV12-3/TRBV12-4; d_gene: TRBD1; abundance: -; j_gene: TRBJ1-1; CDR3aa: CASSRTGGTEAFF; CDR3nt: TGTGCCAGCAGCAGGACAGGGGGCACTGAAGCTTTCTTT
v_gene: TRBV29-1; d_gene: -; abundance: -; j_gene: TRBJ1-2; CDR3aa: CSVIRGNYGYTF; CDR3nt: TGCAGCGTGATTCGCGGGAACTATGGCTACACCTTC
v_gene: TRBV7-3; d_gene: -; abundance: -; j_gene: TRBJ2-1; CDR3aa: CASSLTGEQFF; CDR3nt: TGTGCCAGCAGCTTAACCGGCGAGCAGTTCTTC
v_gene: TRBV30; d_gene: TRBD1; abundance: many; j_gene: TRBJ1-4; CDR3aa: CALHRGFNEKLFF; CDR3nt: TGTGCCTTACACAGGGGGTTTAATGAAAAACTGTTTTTT
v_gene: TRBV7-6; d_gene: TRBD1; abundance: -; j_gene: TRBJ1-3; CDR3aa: CASSPGQGNGNTIYF; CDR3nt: TGTGCCAGCAGCCCGGGACAGGGTAACGGAAACACCATATATTTT
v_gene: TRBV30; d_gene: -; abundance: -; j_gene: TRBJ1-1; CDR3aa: CAWSVVLNTEAFF; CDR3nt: TGTGCCTGGAGTGTAGTCCTAAACACTGAAGCTTTCTTT
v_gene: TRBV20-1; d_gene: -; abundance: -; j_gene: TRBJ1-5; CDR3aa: CSASRDKGQPQHF; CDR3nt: TGCAGTGCTAGTCGGGACAAGGGCCAGCCCCAGCATTTT
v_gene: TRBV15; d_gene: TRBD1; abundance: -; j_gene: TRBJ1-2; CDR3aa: CATSREQGSHGYTF; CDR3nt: TGTGCCACCAGCAGGGAACAGGGGTCCCATGGCTACACCTTC
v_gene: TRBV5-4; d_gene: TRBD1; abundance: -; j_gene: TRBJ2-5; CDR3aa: CASLGQVTETQYF; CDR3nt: TGTGCCAGCTTGGGACAGGTGACGGAGACCCAGTACTTC
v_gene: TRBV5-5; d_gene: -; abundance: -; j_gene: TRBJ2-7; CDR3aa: CASSGGLTYEQYF; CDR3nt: TGTGCCAGCAGCGGTGGACTTACCTACGAGCAGTACTTC
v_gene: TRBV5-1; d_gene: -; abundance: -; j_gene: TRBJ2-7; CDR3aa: CASSLRPQAGSYEQYF; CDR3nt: TGCGCCAGCAGCTTGCGACCCCAGGCCGGGTCCTACGAGCAGTACTTC
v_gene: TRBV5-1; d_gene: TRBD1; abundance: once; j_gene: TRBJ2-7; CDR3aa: CASSSDRAPYEQYF; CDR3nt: TGCGCCAGCAGCTCGGACAGGGCACCTTACGAGCAGTACTTC
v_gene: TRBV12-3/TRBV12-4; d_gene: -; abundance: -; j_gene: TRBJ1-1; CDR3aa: CASSYSYTEAFF; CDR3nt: TGTGCCAGCAGTTATTCCTACACTGAAGCTTTCTTT
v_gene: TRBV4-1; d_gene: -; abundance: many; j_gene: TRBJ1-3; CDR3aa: CASTPIGSGNTIYF; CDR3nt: TGCGCCAGCACCCCTATTGGCTCTGGAAACACCATATATTTT
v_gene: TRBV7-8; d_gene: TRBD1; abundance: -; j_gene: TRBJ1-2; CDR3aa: CASSQPDRVLNYGYTF; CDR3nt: TGTGCCAGCAGCCAGCCCGACAGGGTGTTAAACTATGGCTACACCTTC
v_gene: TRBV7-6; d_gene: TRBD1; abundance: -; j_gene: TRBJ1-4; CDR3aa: CASSLRATGGYEKLFF; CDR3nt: TGTGCCAGCAGCTTGAGGGCGACAGGGGGATACGAAAAACTGTTTTTT
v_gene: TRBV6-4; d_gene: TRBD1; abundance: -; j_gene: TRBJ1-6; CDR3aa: CASSDQGQGKTPLHF; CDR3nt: TGTGCCAGCAGTGACCAGGGACAGGGCAAGACACCCCTCCACTTT
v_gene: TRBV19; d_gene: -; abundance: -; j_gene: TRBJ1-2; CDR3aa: CASSIGRGYGYTF; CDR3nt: TGTGCCAGTAGTATAGGGCGGGGATATGGCTACACCTTC
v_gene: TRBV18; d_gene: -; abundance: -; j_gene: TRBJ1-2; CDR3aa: CASSPSAAYVGGYGYTF; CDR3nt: TGTGCCAGCTCACCATCGGCGGCCTACGTCGGGGGCTATGGCTACACCTTC
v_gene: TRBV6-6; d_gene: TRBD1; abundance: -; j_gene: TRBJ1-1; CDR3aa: CASSRGTGKPEAFF; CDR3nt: TGTGCCAGCAGTCGGGGGACAGGGAAACCTGAAGCTTTCTTT
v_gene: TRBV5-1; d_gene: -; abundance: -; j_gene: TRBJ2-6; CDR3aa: CASSPDYLGANVLTF; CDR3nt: TGCGCCAGCAGTCCCGATTATCTGGGGGCCAACGTCCTGACTTTC
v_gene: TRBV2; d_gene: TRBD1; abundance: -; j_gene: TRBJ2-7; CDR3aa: CASRDRVDSYEQYF; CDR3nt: TGTGCCAGCAGGGACAGGGTTGACTCCTACGAGCAGTACTTC
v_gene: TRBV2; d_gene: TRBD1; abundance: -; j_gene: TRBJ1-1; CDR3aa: CASSPTGGQGAEAFF; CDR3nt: TGTGCCAGCAGCCCCACCGGGGGACAGGGGGCCGAAGCTTTCTTT
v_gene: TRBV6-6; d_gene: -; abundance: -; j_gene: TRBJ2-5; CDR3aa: CASNEQGWETQYF; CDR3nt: TGTGCCAGCAATGAACAGGGTTGGGAGACCCAGTACTTC
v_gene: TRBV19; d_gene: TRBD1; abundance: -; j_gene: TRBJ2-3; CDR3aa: CASSIVGGGTDTQYF; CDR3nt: TGTGCCAGTAGTATAGTAGGGGGCGGCACAGATACGCAGTATTTT
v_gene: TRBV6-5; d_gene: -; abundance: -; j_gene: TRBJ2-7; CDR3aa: CASSYLQRTYEQYF; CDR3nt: TGTGCCAGCAGTTATTTACAGAGAACCTACGAGCAGTACTTC
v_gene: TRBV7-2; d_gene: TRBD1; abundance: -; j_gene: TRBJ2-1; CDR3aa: CASSFSAGQGNHEQFF; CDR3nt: TGTGCCAGCAGCTTTTCTGCGGGACAGGGTAACCATGAGCAGTTCTTC
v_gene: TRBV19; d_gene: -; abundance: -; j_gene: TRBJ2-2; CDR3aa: CASSLQNTGELFF; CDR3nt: TGTGCCAGTAGCCTACAGAACACCGGGGAGCTGTTTTTT
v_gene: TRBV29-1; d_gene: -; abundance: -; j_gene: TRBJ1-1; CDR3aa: CSVGSEAFF; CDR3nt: TGCAGCGTAGGGTCCGAAGCTTTCTTT
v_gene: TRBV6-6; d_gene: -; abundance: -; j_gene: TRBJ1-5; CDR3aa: CASSLGQTYQPQHF; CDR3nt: TGTGCCAGCAGCCTCGGACAGACTTATCAGCCCCAGCATTTT
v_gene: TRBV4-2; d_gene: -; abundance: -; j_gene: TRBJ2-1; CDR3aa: CASSPWSVSSYNEQFF; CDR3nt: TGTGCCAGCAGCCCCTGGAGTGTCAGCTCCTACAATGAGCAGTTCTTC
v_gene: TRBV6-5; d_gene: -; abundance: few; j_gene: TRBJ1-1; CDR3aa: CASITYTEAFF; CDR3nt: TGTGCCAGCATCACCTACACTGAAGCTTTCTTT
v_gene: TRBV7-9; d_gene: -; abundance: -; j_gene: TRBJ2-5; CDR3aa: CASSLGTEETQYF; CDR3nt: TGTGCCAGCAGCTTAGGGACGGAAGAGACCCAGTACTTC
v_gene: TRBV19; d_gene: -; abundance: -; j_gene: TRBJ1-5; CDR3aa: CASRKAGQPQHF; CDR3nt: TGTGCCAGTAGAAAGGCGGGACAGCCCCAGCATTTT
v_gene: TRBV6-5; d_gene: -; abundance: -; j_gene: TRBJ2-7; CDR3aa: CASSRDGNEQYF; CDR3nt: TGTGCCAGCAGCCGGGACGGCAACGAGCAGTACTTC
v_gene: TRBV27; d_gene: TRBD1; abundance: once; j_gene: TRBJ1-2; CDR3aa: CASSLVGGRGYTF; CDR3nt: TGTGCCAGCAGTTTGGTAGGGGGCCGGGGCTACACCTTC
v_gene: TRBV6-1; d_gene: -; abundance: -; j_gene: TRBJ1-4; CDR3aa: CASSEAGGEKLFF; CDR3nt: TGTGCCAGCAGTGAAGCGGGGGGTGAAAAACTGTTTTTT
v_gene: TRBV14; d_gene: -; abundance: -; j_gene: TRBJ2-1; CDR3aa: CASSHTTRPKQFF; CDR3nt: TGTGCCAGCAGCCACACTACTCGTCCTAAGCAGTTCTTC
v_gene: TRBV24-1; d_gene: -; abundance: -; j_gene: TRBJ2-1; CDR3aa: CATSDLSQGGNEQFF; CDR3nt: TGTGCCACCAGTGATTTAAGCCAGGGGGGCAATGAGCAGTTCTTC
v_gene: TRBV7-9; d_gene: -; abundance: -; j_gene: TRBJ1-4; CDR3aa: CASSLALDGEKLFF; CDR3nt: TGTGCCAGCAGCTTAGCCCTAGACGGGGAAAAACTGTTTTTT
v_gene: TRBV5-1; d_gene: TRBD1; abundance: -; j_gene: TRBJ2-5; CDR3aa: CASSSRTGMETQYF; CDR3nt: TGCGCCAGCAGCTCCCGGACAGGGATGGAGACCCAGTACTTC
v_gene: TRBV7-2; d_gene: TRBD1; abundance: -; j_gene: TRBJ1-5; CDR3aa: CASRTGSSNQPQHF; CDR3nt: TGTGCCAGCAGGACAGGGTCAAGCAATCAGCCCCAGCATTTT
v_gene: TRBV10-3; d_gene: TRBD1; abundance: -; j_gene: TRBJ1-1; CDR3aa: CAIRETGQGTEAFF; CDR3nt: TGTGCCATCAGGGAGACAGGGCAGGGCACTGAAGCTTTCTTT
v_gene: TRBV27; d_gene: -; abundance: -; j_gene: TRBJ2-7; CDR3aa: CASSWGTGYEQYF; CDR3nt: TGTGCCAGCAGTTGGGGGACCGGCTACGAGCAGTACTTC
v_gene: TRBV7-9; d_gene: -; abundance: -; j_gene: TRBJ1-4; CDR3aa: CASSLAQGGEKLFF; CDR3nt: TGTGCCAGCAGCTTAGCACAGGGCGGTGAAAAACTGTTTTTT
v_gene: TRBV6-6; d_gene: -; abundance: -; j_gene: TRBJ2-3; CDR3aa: CASSYRDTQYF; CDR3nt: TGTGCCAGCAGTTACCGAGATACGCAGTATTTT